The rows below give T cell receptor beta chains drawn from one sample of a study of molecular identifiers for immune sequencing clone quantification. TCRdb re-analysed the PCR reads in MiXCR, keeping a single row per CDR3 protein. The top ten clones hold roughly 7% of a sample with 40,000 to 45,000 distinct CDR3 sequences, approximately 18% of them seen once. The sequencing sample was made of naive CD8+ T cells from blood, with Jurkat cell RNA spiked in. These receptors came from a human donor in good health. Some libraries in this study had Jurkat cell RNA spiked in. Each CDR3 is given with its conserved first and last residue. D genes are given only for firm matches. Not all rows give a size; the values are once, few, many and, for expanded clones, a class.

j_gene,abundance,v_gene,d_gene,CDR3aa,CDR3nt
TRBJ2-5,many,TRBV11-2,TRBD2,CASSFGGRASETQYF,TGTGCCAGCAGCTTCGGCGGGAGGGCGAGCGAGACCCAGTACTTC
TRBJ1-6,few,TRBV5-1,TRBD1,CASSWGTGDRPLHF,TGCGCCAGCAGCTGGGGGACAGGGGACCGGCCCCTCCACTTT
TRBJ1-2,-,TRBV14,-,CASSQEGVHYGYTF,TGTGCCAGCAGCCAAGAAGGGGTTCACTATGGCTACACCTTC
TRBJ2-1,many,TRBV2,TRBD2,CASSEGTSGYNEQFF,TGTGCCAGCAGTGAAGGGACTAGCGGCTACAATGAGCAGTTCTTC
TRBJ2-5,-,TRBV28,-,CASSSREQETQYF,TGTGCCAGCAGTTCCCGGGAACAAGAGACCCAGTACTTC
TRBJ2-2,-,TRBV9,-,CASSVARGLDTKNTGELFF,TGTGCCAGCAGCGTAGCTAGAGGGCTGGACACCAAGAACACCGGGGAGCTGTTTTTT
TRBJ2-3,few,TRBV27,-,CASSPPLGLSGADTQYF,TGTGCCAGCAGTCCCCCACTGGGGCTCTCAGGGGCAGATACGCAGTATTTT
TRBJ2-2,many,TRBV9,TRBD2,CASRSSGRSDTGELFF,TGTGCCAGCAGAAGTAGCGGGAGATCGGACACCGGGGAGCTGTTTTTT
TRBJ2-2,few,TRBV4-1,-,CASSQEWPGTGELFF,TGCGCCAGCAGCCAAGAATGGCCGGGGACCGGGGAGCTGTTTTTT
TRBJ2-4,many,TRBV7-9,TRBD2,CASSSGLAGNIQYF,TGTGCCAGCAGCTCGGGACTAGCGGGAAACATTCAGTACTTC
TRBJ1-2,-,TRBV12-3/TRBV12-4,-,CASSGGSGYTF,TGTGCCAGCAGTGGAGGTAGCGGCTACACCTTC
TRBJ2-5,many,TRBV9,TRBD2,CASSAGTSDQETQYF,TGTGCCAGCAGCGCCGGGACTAGCGACCAAGAGACCCAGTACTTC
TRBJ2-7,many,TRBV12-3/TRBV12-4,-,CASSYAASYEQYF,TGTGCCAGCAGTTATGCAGCCTCCTACGAGCAGTACTTC
TRBJ2-5,-,TRBV13,TRBD1,CASSLTGGGETQYF,TGTGCCAGCAGCTTGACAGGGGGCGGAGAGACCCAGTACTTC
TRBJ1-1,many,TRBV16,TRBD1,CASSQFSVQGGTNTEAFF,TGTGCCAGCAGCCAATTTTCTGTCCAGGGGGGCACGAACACTGAAGCTTTCTTT
TRBJ2-7,few,TRBV4-2,TRBD1,CASSQEGQGSSYEQYF,TGTGCCAGCAGCCAAGAAGGACAGGGAAGCTCCTACGAGCAGTACTTC
TRBJ1-4,-,TRBV4-2,-,CASSQVRDSEMELFF,TGTGCCAGCAGCCAAGTCCGAGACTCGGAAATGGAACTGTTTTTT
TRBJ1-1,many,TRBV6-5,-,CASGDLVRGKLTF,TGTGCCAGCGGAGACTTAGTGAGGGGAAAGCTCACCTTT
TRBJ2-5,-,TRBV15,-,CATSRDRRETQYF,TGTGCCACCAGCAGAGATCGAAGGGAGACCCAGTACTTC
TRBJ1-1,many,TRBV11-2,-,CASSLAGIADTEAFF,TGTGCCAGCAGCTTGGCGGGGATCGCGGACACTGAAGCTTTCTTT
TRBJ1-1,few,TRBV12-3/TRBV12-4,-,CASSLGRATEAFF,TGTGCCAGCAGTCTGGGCAGGGCCACTGAAGCTTTCTTT
TRBJ2-7,many,TRBV6-5,-,CASSPMATYEQYF,TGTGCCAGCAGCCCCATGGCAACCTACGAGCAGTACTTC
TRBJ2-3,few,TRBV15,-,CATSRVRGLKPDTQYF,TGTGCCACCAGCAGAGTCCGAGGGCTCAAACCAGATACGCAGTATTTT
TRBJ2-7,many,TRBV7-6,-,CASSLEGLGTYEQYF,TGTGCCAGCAGCTTAGAAGGACTGGGAACCTACGAGCAGTACTTC
TRBJ2-1,-,TRBV4-2,-,CASSQSSREQFF,TGTGCCAGCAGCCAATCCAGTAGAGAGCAGTTCTTC
TRBJ2-1,-,TRBV19,-,CASSIIPVTYNEQFF,TGTGCCAGTAGTATCATCCCAGTAACCTACAATGAGCAGTTCTTC
TRBJ2-7,many,TRBV4-3,-,CASSQSQSGYEQYF,TGCGCCAGCAGCCAAAGCCAATCAGGTTACGAGCAGTACTTC
TRBJ2-5,many,TRBV6-1,-,CASSVFWSTLEETQYF,TGTGCCAGCAGTGTGTTCTGGAGCACTCTAGAAGAGACCCAGTACTTC